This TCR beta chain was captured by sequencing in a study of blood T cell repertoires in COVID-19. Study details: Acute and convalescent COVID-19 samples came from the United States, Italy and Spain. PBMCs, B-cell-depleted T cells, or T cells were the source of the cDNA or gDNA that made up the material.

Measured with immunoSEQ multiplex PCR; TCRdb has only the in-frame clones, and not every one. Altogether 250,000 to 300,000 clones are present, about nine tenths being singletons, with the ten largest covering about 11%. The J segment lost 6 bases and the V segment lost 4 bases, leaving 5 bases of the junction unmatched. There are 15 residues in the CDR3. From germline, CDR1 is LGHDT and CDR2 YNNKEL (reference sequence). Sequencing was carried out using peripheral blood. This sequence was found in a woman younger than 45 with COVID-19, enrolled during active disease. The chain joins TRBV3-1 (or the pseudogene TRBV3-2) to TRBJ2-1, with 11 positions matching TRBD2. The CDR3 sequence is CASSLLAGGGNEQFF. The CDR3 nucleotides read TGTGCCAGCAGCCTTCTAGCGGGAGGAGGCAATGAGCAGTTCTTC.